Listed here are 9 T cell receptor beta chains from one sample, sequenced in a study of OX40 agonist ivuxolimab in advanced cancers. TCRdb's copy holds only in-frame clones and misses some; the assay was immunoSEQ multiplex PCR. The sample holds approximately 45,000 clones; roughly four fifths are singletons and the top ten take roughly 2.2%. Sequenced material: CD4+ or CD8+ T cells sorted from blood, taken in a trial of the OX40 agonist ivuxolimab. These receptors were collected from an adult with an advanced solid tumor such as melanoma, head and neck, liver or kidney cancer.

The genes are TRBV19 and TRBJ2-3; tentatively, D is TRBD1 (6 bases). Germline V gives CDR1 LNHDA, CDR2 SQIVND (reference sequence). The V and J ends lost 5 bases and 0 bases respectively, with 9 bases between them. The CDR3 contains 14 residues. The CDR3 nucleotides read TGTGCCAGTAGTTATGGACAGAGCACAGATACGCAGTATTTT. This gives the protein CASSYGQSTDTQYF.

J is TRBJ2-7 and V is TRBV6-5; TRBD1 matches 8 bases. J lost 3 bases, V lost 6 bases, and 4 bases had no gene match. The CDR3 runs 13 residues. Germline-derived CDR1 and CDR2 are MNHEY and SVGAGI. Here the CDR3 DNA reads TGTGCCAGCAGCCTAGACAGGGGCTACGAGCAGTACTTC. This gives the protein CASSLDRGYEQYF.

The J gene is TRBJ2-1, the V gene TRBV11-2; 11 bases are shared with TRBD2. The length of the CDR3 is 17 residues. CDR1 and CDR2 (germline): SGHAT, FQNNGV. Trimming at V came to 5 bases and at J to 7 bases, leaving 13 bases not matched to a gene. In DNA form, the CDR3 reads TGTGCCAGCAGCCGAACCCCCACAACTAGCGGGAGAAATGAGCAGTTCTTC. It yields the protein CASSRTPTTSGRNEQFF. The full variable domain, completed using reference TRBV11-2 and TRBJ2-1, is EAGVAQSPRYKIIEKRQSVAFWCNPISGHATLYWYQQILGQGPKLLIQFQNNGVVDDSQLPKDRFSAERLKGVDSTLKIQPAKLEDSAVYLCASSRTPTTSGRNEQFFGPGTRLTVL.

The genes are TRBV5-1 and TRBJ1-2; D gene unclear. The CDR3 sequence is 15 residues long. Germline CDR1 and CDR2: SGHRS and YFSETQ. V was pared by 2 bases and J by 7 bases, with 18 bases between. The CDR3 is CASSLIGISPGGYTF. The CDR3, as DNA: TGCGCCAGCAGCTTAATCGGAATCTCCCCAGGTGGCTACACCTTC.

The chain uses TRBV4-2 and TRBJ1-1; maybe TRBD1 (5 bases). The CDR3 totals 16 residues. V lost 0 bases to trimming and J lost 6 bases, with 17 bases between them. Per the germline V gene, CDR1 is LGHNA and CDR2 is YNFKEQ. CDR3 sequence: CASSQDQGRWGSEAFF. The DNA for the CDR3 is TGTGCCAGCAGCCAAGATCAGGGCAGGTGGGGGTCTGAAGCTTTCTTT.

The chain's CDR3 is CASSLWDGTYEQYF. CDR3 in DNA: TGCGCCAGCAGCTTGTGGGACGGGACCTACGAGCAGTACTTC. This chain joins TRBV5-1 and TRBJ2-7, with D perhaps given as TRBD1 or TRBD2 (5 bases each). The CDR3 is 14 amino acids. Trimming pared 1 base from V and 2 bases from J, leaving 10 bases between. Germline CDR1 SGHRS, CDR2 YFSETQ.

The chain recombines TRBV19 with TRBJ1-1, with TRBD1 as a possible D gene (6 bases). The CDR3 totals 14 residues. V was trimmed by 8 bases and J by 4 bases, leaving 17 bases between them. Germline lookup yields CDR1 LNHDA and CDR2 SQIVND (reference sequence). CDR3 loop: CASEGGLWGTEAFF. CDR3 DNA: TGTGCCAGTGAAGGGGGGCTGTGGGGCACTGAAGCTTTCTTT.

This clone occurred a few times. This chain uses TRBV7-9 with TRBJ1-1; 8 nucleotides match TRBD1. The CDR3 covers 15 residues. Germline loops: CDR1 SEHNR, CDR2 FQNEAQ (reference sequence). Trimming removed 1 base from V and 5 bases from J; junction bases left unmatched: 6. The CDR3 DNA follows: TGTGCCAGCAGCTTAGAGGGCAGGGGGCGAACTGAAGCTTTCTTT. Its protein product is CASSLEGRGRTEAFF.

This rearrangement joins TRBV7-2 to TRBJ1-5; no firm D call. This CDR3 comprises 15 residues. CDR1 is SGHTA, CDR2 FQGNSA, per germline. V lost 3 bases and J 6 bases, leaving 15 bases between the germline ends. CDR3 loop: CASSLGKGRSQPQHF. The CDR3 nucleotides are TGTGCCAGCAGCTTGGGTAAGGGAAGGAGTCAGCCCCAGCATTTT.